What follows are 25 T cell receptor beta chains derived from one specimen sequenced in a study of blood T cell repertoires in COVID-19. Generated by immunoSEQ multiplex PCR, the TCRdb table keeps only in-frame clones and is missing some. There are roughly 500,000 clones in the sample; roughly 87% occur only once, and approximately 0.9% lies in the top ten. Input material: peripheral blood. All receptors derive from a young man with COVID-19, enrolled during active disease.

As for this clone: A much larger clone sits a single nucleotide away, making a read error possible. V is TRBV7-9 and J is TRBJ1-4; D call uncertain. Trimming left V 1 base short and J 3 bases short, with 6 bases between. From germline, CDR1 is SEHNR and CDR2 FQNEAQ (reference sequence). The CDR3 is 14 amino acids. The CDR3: CASSLGPANEKLFF. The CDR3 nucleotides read TGTGCCAGCAGCTTAGGGCCAGCTAATGAAAAACTGTTTTTT. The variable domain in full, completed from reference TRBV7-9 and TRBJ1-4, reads DTGVSQNPRHKITKRGQNVTFRCDPISEHNRLYWYRQTLGQGPEFLTYFQNEAQLEKSRLLSDRFSAERPKGSFSTLEIQRTEQGDSAMYLCASSLGPANEKLFFGSGTQLSVL.

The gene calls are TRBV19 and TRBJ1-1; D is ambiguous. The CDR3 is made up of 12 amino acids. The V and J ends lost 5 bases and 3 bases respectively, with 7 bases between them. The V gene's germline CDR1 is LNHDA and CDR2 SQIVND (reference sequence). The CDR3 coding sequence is TGTGCCAGTAGTTTCCGTTACACTGAAGCTTTCTTT. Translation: CASSFRYTEAFF.

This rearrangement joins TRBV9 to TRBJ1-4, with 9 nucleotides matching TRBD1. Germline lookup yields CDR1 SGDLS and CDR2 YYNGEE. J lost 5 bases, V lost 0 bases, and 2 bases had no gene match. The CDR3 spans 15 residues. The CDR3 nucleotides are TGTGCCAGCAGCGTAGATGGGACAGGGAATGAAAAACTGTTTTTT. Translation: CASSVDGTGNEKLFF. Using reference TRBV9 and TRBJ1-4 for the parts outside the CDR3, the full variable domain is DSGVTQTPKHLITATGQRVTLRCSPRSGDLSVYWYQQSLDQGLQFLIQYYNGEERAKGNILERFSAQQFPDLHSELNLSSLELGDSALYFCASSVDGTGNEKLFFGSGTQLSVL.

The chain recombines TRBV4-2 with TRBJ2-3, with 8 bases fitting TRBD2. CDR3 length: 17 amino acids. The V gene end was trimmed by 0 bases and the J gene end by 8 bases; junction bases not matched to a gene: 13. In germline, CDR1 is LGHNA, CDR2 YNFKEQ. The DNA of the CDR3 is TGTGCCAGCAGCCAAGAAGCAACGCGGGGGGCTACGGGTACGCAGTATTTT. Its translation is CASSQEATRGATGTQYF.

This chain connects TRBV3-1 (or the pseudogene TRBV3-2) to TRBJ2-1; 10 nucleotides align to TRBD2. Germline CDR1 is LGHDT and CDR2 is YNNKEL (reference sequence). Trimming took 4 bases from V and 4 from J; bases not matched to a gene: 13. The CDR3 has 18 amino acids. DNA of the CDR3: TGTGCCAGCAGCCCAGGGGCTAGCGGGAGAGATACTTACAATGAGCAGTTCTTC. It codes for CASSPGASGRDTYNEQFF.

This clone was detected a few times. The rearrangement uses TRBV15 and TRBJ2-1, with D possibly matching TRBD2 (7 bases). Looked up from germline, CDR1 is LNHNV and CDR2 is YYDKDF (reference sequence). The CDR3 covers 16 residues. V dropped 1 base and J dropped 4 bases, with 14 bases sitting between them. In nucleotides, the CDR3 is TGTGCCACCAGCAGAGGGGGCGGGGGCACATACAATGAGCAGTTCTTC. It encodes CATSRGGGGTYNEQFF.

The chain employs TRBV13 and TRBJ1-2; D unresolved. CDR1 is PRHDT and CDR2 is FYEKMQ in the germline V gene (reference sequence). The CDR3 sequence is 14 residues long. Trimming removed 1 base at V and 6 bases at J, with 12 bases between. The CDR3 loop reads CASSLAGGFNGYTF. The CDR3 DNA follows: TGTGCCAGCAGCTTAGCAGGCGGGTTTAATGGCTACACCTTC.

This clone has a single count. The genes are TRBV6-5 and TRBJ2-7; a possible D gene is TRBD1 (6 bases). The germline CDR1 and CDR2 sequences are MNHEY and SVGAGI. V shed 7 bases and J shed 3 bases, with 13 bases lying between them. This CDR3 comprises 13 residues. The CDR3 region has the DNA TGTGCCAGCAACTTGCAGGGGAGCTACGAGCAGTACTTC. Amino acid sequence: CASNLQGSYEQYF.

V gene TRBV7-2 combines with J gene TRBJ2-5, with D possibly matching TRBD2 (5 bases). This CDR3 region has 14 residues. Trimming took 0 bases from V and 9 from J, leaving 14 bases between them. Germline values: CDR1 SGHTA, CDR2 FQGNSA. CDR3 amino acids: CASSLARTEGAQYF. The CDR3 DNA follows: TGTGCCAGCAGCTTAGCACGCACCGAGGGCGCCCAGTACTTC.

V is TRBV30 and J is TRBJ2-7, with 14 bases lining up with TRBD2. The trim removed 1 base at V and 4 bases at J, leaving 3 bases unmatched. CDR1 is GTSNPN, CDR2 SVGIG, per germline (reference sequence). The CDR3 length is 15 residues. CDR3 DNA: TGTGCCTGGAGTGCCAGGACTAGCGGGAGGTACGAGCAGTACTTC. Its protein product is CAWSARTSGRYEQYF.

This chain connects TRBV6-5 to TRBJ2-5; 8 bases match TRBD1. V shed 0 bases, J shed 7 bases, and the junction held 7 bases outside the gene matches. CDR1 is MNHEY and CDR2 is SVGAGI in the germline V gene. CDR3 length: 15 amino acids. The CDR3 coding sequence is TGTGCCAGCAGTTACTCGGCGACAGGGGACGCGACCCAGTACTTC. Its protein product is CASSYSATGDATQYF.

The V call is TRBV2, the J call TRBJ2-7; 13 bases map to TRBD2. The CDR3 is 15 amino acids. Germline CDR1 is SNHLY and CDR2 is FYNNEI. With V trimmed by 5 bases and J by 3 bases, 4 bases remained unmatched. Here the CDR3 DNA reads TGTGCCAGCAGTCGACTAGCGGGAGGAAACTACGAGCAGTACTTC. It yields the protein CASSRLAGGNYEQYF.

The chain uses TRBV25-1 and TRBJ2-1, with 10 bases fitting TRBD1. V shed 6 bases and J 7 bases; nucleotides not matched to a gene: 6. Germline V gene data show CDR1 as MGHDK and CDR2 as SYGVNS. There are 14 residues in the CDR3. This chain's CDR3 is CASSPSGQGNEQFF. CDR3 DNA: TGTGCCAGCAGCCCATCGGGACAGGGGAATGAGCAGTTCTTC.

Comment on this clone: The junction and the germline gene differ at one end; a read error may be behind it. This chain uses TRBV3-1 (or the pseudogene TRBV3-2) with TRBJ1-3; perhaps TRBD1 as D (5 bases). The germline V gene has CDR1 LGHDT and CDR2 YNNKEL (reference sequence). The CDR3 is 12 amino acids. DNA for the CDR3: TGTGCCAGCAGCCAAGATCAGAGGGGACTGTCCTTT. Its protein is CASSQDQRGLSF.

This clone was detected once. The CDR3 coding sequence is TGTGCCAGCTCACCAACAGACACCTACGAGCAGTACTTC. Its protein product is CASSPTDTYEQYF. V gene TRBV18 combines with J gene TRBJ2-7; D is ambiguous. Germline values: CDR1 KGHSH, CDR2 LQKENI. Trimming took 2 bases from V and 2 from J, leaving 7 bases between them. The CDR3 is made up of 13 amino acids. Looking up the rest from reference TRBV18 and TRBJ2-7 gives the full variable domain: NAGVMQNPRHLVRRRGQEARLRCSPMKGHSHVYWYRQLPEEGLKFMVYLQKENIIDESGMPKERFSAEFPKEGPSILRIQQVVRGDSAAYFCASSPTDTYEQYFGPGTRLTVT.

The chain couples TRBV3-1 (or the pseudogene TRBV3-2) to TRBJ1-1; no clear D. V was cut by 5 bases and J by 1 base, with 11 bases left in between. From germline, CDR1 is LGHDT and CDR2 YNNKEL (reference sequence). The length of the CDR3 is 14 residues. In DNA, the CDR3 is TGTGCCAGCAGCAACGAGGTGGGGAACACTGAAGCTTTCTTT. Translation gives CASSNEVGNTEAFF.

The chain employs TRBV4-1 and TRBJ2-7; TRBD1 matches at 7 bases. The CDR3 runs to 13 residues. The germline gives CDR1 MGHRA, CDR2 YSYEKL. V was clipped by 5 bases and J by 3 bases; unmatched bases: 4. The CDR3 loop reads CASSFRQGYEQYF. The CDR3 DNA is TGCGCCAGCAGCTTTCGACAGGGCTACGAGCAGTACTTC.

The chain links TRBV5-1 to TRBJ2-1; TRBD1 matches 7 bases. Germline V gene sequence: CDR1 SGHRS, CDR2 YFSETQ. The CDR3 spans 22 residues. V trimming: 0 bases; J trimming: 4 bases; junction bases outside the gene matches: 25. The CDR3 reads CASSLEGQRIQASTYKYNEQFF. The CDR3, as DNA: TGCGCCAGCAGCTTGGAGGGACAGCGCATACAAGCATCCACTTATAAGTACAATGAGCAGTTCTTC.

The CDR3 coding sequence is TGTGCCAGCAGTTTCGCGGACAGCGCGACTTTCTTT. Its protein product is CASSFADSATFF. This chain connects TRBV12-3 or TRBV12-4 to TRBJ1-1; D is possibly TRBD1 (6 bases). V lost 3 bases and J lost 12, with 14 bases in between. This CDR3 spans 12 amino acids.

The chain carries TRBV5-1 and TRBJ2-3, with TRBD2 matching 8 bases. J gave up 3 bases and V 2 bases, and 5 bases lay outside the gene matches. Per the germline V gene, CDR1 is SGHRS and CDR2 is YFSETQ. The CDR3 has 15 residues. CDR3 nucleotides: TGCGCCAGCAGCTTACCGGGAGGGGATACAGATACGCAGTATTTT. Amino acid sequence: CASSLPGGDTDTQYF.

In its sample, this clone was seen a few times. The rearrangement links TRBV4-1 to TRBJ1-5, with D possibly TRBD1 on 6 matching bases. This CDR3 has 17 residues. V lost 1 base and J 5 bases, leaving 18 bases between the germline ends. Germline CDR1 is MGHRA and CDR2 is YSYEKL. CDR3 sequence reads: CASSQAAGGTRDQPQHF. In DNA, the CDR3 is TGCGCCAGCAGCCAAGCCGCCGGGGGGACAAGGGATCAGCCCCAGCATTTT.

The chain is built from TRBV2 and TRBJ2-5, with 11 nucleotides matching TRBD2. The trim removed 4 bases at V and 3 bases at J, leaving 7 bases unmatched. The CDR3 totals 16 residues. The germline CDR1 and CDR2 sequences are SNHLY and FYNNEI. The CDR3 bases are TGTGCCAGCAGTGCCTCACTAGCGGGGGTGAAAGAGACCCAGTACTTC. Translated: CASSASLAGVKETQYF.

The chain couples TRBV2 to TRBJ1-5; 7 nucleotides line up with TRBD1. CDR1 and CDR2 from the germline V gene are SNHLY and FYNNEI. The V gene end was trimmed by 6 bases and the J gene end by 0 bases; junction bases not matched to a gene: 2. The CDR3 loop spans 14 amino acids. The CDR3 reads CASRQGLSNQPQHF. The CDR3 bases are TGTGCCAGCAGACAGGGGCTTAGCAATCAGCCCCAGCATTTT.

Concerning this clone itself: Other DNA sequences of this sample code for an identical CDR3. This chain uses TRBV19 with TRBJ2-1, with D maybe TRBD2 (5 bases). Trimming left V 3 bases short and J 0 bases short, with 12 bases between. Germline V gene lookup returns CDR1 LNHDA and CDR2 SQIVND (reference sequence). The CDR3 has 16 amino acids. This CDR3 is CASSMGARSSYNEQFF. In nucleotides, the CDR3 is TGTGCCAGTAGTATGGGAGCCAGGAGCTCCTACAATGAGCAGTTCTTC.

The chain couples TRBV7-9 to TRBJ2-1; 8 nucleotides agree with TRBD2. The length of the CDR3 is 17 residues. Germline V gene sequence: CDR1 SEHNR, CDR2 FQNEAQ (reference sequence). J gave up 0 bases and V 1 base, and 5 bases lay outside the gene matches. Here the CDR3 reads CASSLVIAGSSYNEQFF. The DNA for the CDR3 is TGTGCCAGCAGCTTAGTGATAGCGGGGAGCTCCTACAATGAGCAGTTCTTC.